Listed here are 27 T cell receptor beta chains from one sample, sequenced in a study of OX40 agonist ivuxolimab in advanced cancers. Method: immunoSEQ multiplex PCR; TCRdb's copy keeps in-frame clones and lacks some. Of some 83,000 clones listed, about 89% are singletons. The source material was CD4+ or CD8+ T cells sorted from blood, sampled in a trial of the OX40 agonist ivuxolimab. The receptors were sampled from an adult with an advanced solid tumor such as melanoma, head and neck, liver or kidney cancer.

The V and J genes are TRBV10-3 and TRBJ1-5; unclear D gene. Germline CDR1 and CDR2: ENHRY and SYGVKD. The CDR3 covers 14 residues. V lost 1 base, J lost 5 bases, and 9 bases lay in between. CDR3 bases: TGTGCCATCAGTGAGTTTCGAGACGATCAGCCCCAGCATTTT. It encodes CAISEFRDDQPQHF.

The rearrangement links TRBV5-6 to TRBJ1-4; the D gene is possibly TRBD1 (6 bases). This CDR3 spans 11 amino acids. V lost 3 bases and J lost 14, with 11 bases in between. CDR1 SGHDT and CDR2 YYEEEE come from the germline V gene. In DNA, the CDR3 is TGTGCCAGCAGCTACAGGGAGAATCTGTTTTTT. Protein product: CASSYRENLFF.

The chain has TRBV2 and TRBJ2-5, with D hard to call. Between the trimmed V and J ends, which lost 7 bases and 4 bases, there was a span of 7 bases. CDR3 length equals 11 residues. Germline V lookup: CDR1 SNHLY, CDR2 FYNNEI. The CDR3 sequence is CASTTGETQYF. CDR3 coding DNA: TGTGCCAGCACGACTGGAGAGACCCAGTACTTC.

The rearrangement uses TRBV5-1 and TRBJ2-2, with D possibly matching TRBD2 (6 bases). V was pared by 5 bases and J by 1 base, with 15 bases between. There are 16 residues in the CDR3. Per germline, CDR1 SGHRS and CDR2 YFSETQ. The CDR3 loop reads CASSSTPGGNTGELFF. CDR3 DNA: TGCGCCAGCAGTTCGACACCCGGGGGGAACACCGGGGAGCTGTTTTTT. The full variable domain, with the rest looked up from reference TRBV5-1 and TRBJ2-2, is KAGVTQTPRYLIKTRGQQVTLSCSPISGHRSVSWYQQTPGQGLQFLFEYFSETQRNKGNFPGRFSGRQFSNSRSEMNVSTLELGDSALYLCASSSTPGGNTGELFFGEGSRLTVL.

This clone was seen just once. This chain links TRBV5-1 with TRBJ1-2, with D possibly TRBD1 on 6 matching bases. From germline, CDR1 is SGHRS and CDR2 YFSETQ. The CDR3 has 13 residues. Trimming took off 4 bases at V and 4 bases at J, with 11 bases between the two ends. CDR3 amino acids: CASSPQGRYGYTF. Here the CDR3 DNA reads TGCGCCAGCAGCCCACAGGGCCGCTATGGCTACACCTTC.

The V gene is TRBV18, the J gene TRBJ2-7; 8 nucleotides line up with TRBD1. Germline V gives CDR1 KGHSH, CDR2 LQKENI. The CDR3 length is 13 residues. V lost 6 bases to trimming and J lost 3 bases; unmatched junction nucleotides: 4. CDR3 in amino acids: CASSPGTGYEQYF. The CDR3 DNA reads TGTGCCAGCTCCCCTGGGACAGGCTACGAGCAGTACTTC.

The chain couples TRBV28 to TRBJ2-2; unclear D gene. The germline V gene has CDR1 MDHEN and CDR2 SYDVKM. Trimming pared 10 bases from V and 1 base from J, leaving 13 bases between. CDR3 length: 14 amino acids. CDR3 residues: CATPRPGNTGELFF. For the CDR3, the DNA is TGTGCCACCCCCAGGCCCGGGAACACCGGGGAGCTGTTTTTT.

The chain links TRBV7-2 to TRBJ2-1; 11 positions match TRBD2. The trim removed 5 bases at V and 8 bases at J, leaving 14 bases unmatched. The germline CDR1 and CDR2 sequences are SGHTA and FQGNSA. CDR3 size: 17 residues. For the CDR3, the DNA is TGTGCCAGCAGCGGCAGGCTAGCGGGGGGCATCGGGGATGAGCAGTTCTTC. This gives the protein CASSGRLAGGIGDEQFF.

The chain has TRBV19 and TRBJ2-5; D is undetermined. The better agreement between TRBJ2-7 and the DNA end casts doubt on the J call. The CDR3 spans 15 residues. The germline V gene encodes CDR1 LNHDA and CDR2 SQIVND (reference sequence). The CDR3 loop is CASSIRDGVTYEQYF. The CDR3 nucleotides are TGTGCCAGTAGTATTCGAGACGGCGTAACCTACGAGCAGTACTTC.

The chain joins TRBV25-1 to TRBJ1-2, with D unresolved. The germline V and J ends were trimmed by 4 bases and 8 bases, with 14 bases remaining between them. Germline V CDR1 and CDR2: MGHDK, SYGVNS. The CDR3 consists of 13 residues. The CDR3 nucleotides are TGTGCCAGCAGTGTTGAGGCCGGGTTGGGCTACACCTTC. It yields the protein CASSVEAGLGYTF.

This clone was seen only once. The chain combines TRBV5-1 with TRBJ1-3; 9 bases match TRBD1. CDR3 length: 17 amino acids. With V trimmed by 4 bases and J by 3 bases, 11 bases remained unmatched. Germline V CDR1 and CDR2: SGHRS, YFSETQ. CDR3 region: CASSLSPGTGSGNTIYF. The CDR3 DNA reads TGCGCCAGCAGCCTCTCCCCCGGGACAGGGAGTGGAAACACCATATATTTT.

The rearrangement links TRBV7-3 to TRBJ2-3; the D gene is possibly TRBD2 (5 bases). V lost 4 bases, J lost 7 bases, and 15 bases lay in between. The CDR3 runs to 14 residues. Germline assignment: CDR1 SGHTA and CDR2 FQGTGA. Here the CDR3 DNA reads TGTGCCAGCAGCTCCCTACTAGTACCATATACGCAGTATTTT. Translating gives CASSSLLVPYTQYF.

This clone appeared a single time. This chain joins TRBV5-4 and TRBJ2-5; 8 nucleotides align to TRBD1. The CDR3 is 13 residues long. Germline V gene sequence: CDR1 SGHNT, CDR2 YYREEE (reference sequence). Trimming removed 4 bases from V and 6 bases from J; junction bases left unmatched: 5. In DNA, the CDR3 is TGTGCCAGCAGCGCAGACAGGGGACAGACCCAGTACTTC. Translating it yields CASSADRGQTQYF.

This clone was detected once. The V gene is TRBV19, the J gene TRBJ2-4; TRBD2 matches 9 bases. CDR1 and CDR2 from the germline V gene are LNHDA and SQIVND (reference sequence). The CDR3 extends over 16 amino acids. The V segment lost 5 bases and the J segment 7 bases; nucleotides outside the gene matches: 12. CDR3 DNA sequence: TGTGCCAGTAGTCTGTTACCGGGACTAGCAATGAACATTCAGTACTTC. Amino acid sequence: CASSLLPGLAMNIQYF.

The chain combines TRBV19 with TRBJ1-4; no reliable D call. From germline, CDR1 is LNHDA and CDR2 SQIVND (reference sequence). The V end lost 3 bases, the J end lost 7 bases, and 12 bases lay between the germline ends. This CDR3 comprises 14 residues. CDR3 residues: CASSMTGVGEKLFF. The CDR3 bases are TGTGCCAGTAGTATGACTGGAGTCGGTGAAAAACTGTTTTTT.

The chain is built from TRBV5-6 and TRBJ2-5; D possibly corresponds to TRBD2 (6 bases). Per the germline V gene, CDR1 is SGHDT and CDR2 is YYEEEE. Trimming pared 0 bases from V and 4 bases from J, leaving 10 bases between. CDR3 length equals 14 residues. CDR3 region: CASSLVRGGETQYF. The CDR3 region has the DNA TGTGCCAGCAGCTTGGTCCGGGGAGGAGAGACCCAGTACTTC.

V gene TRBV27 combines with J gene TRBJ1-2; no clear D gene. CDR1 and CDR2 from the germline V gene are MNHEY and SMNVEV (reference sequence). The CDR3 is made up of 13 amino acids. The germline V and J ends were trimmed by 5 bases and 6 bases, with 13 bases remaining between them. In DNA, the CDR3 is TGTGCCAGCAGTCAGCGATCTTGGAATGGCTACACCTTC. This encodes CASSQRSWNGYTF.

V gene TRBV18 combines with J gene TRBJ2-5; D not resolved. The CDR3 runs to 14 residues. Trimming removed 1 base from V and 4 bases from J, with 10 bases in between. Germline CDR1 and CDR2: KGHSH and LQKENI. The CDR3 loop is CASSPQGLGETQYF. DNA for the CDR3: TGTGCCAGCTCACCACAGGGATTGGGAGAGACCCAGTACTTC.

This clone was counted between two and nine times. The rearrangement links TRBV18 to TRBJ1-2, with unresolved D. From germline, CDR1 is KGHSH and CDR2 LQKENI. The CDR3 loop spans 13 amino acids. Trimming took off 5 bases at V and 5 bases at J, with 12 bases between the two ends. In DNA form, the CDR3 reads TGTGCCAGCTCATCAAGCGACACGTATGGCTACACCTTC. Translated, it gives CASSSSDTYGYTF.

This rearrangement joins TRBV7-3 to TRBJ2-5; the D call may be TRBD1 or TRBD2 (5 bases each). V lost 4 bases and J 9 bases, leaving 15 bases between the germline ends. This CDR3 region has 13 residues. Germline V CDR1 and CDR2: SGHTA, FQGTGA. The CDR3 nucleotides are TGTGCCAGCAGCTCGGGGACCGCCGGAGCCCAGTACTTC. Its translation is CASSSGTAGAQYF.

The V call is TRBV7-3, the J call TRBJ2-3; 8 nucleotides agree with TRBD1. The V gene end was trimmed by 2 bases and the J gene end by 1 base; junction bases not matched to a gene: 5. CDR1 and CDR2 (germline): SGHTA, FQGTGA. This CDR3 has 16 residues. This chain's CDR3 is CASSLGTGYGTDTQYF. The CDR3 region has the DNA TGTGCCAGCAGCTTAGGGACAGGTTATGGCACAGATACGCAGTATTTT.

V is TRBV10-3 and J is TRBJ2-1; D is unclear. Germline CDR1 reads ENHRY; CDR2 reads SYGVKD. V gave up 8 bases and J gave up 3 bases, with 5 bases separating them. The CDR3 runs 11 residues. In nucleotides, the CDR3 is TGTGCCATCGGAGACTACAATGAGCAGTTCTTC. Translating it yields CAIGDYNEQFF.

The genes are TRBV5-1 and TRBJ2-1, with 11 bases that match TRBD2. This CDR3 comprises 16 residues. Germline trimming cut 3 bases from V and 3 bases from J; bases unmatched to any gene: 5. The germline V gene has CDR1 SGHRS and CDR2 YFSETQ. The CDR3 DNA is TGCGCCAGCAGCTCTTCTCTAGCGGGGGGCTACAATGAGCAGTTCTTC. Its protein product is CASSSSLAGGYNEQFF.

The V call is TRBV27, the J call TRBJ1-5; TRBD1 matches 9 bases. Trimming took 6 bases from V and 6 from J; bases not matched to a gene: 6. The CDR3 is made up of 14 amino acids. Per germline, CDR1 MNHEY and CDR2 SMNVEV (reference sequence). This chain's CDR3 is CASSWTGASQPQHF. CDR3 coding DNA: TGTGCCAGCAGCTGGACAGGGGCAAGTCAGCCCCAGCATTTT.

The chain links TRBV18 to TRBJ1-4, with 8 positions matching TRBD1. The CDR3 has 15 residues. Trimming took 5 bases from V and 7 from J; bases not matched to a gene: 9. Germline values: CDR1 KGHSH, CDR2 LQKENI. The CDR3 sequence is CASSTDRGNSEKLFF. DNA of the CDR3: TGTGCCAGCTCAACCGACAGGGGAAATAGTGAAAAACTGTTTTTT. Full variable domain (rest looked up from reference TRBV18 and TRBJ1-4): NAGVMQNPRHLVRRRGQEARLRCSPMKGHSHVYWYRQLPEEGLKFMVYLQKENIIDESGMPKERFSAEFPKEGPSILRIQQVVRGDSAAYFCASSTDRGNSEKLFFGSGTQLSVL.

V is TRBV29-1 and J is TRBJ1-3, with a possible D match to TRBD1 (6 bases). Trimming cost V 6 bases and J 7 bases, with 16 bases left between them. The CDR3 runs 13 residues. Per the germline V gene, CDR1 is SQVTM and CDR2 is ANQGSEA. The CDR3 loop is CSVSGGGRNTIYF. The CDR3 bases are TGCAGCGTCTCAGGAGGGGGGCGGAACACCATATATTTT.

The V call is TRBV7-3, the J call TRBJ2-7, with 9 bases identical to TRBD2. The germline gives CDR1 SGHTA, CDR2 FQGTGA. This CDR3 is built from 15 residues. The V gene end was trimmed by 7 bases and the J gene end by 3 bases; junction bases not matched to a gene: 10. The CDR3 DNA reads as TGTGCCAGCACCCCGAGCGGGGGGCTAGTCTACGAGCAGTACTTC. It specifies CASTPSGGLVYEQYF.